This TCR beta chain came from a study of shared clonotypes between healthy human individuals. The germline V gene has CDR1 SGHAT and CDR2 FQNNGV. There are 15 residues in the CDR3. Trimming removed 5 bases from V and 5 bases from J, with 18 bases in between. Study results and limitations: Around 5.3% of naive CD4 clonotypes were shared across a handful of donors.

Note on this clone: Antigen unknown.

Combination of CD45RO+ cells with CCR7-negative CD45RA+ TemRA cells was used for CD8 memory. Method: immunoSEQ multiplex PCR; TCRdb's copy keeps in-frame clones and lacks some. The data contain 650,000 to 700,000 clones, less than 95% of them singletons. The source of this sequence is a man between 18 and 29 years old in good health. Some clones in this sample may be carry-over from other donors' samples. The sequenced material came from memory CD8+ T cells from PBMCs. The subset here: CD45RO+ cells pooled with CCR7-negative TemRA cells. The genes are TRBV11-2 and TRBJ2-5; TRBD2 might be the D (5 bases). CDR3 region: CASSLLPHRGETQYF. The CDR3 DNA is TGTGCCAGCAGCCTGCTTCCGCACAGAGGGGAGACCCAGTACTTC.